The rows below give T cell receptor beta chains drawn from one sample of a study of cytomegalovirus exposure and HLA in healthy donors. Assay used: immunoSEQ multiplex PCR; TCRdb lists only in-frame clones, some missing. The data contain 170,000 or so clones, just under 80% of them singletons. The sample consisted of PBMCs. These receptors all stem from a woman aged 45-65 years in good health and CMV-seropositive. CDR3s leave out the opening cysteine and the closing phenylalanine or tryptophan. Clone size, where shown, is once, few, many, or a class for clones that have expanded.

TRBV7-9,-,TRBJ2-3,SSSPLRDTQY
TRBV7-9,-,TRBJ2-2,ASRRQTGLDTGELF
TRBV6-5,-,TRBJ2-5,ASSYSSGDQETQY
TRBV5-4,once,TRBJ2-1,ASSLDQGLGNEQF
TRBV29-1,-,TRBJ2-7,SADRDLSYEQY
TRBV9,-,TRBJ2-7,ASSVAAGQGPYEQY
TRBV27,-,TRBJ2-7,ASSFWDRSSYEQY
TRBV6-1,-,TRBJ1-4,ASSAQGGATNEKLF
TRBV13,few,TRBJ2-7,ASSSARLAGGLSYEQY
TRBV18,-,TRBJ1-3,ASSPKTGSGNTIY
TRBV2,-,TRBJ1-5,ASSSGTGRNQPQH
TRBV6-6,-,TRBJ1-1,ASSPASRALNTEAF
TRBV2,few,TRBJ2-6,ASSDIRQGMGANVLT
TRBV4-1,-,TRBJ2-5,ASSQDPLQETQY
TRBV7-8,-,TRBJ1-1,ASSLASGTEAF
TRBV29-1,-,TRBJ2-7,SVGGGQGTYEQY
TRBV13,-,TRBJ2-7,ASSSGGDAYEQY
TRBV11-1,-,TRBJ1-2,ASSLGSGYGYT
TRBV5-4,few,TRBJ2-1,ASSPPGTSGISYNEQF
TRBV7-6,few,TRBJ1-2,ASSEGQGLGGYT
TRBV19,-,TRBJ2-1,ASRPSGTDNEQF
TRBV6-4,-,TRBJ2-3,ASSVDFGDTQY
TRBV7-9,-,TRBJ2-7,ASSLGTLNTYEQY
TRBV30,-,TRBJ2-7,AWRHTGGGEQY
TRBV29-1,-,TRBJ2-7,SVRTGSSYEQY
TRBV6-6,-,TRBJ2-7,ASSYSTGQTYEQY
TRBV29-1,few,TRBJ2-3,SVSTYNADTQY
TRBV10-2,-,TRBJ1-1,ASSGNRGAEAF
TRBV6-6,-,TRBJ1-6,ASTLSGVNSPLH
TRBV4-2,-,TRBJ2-2,ASSPCGGPFTGELF
TRBV19,-,TRBJ1-2,ASSIAGVYGYT
TRBV14,-,TRBJ2-3,ASSQEGLAGDTQY
TRBV5-6,-,TRBJ2-6,ASSLYTSGGFSGANVLT
TRBV11-1,few,TRBJ1-1,ASSLESQWSTEAF
TRBV7-6,-,TRBJ1-1,ASSLAWGEEAF
TRBV5-6,-,TRBJ1-2,ASSLAGREVLPNYGYT
TRBV7-9,-,TRBJ1-5,ASSLIGGQPQH
TRBV9,-,TRBJ2-1,ASSAGLAGFNEQF
TRBV5-1,-,TRBJ2-1,ASSLSGGGLDEQF
TRBV5-4,-,TRBJ1-1,ASSLGYSGVNTEAF
TRBV9,few,TRBJ2-6,ASSVGRTGANVLT
TRBV11-2,once,TRBJ2-3,ASSSPLAGTDTQY
TRBV11-3,-,TRBJ2-7,ASSSGGGEQY
TRBV30,few,TRBJ1-5,AWTTGQGQDQPQH
TRBV29-1,-,TRBJ2-1,SVGWEVFNEQF
TRBV5-1,-,TRBJ1-4,ASTRQGSGEKLF
TRBV7-3,-,TRBJ2-1,ASSLTGTYNEQF
TRBV9,-,TRBJ1-4,ASSVEGAPANEKLF
TRBV7-9,-,TRBJ2-2,ASSLAGANTGELF
TRBV18,-,TRBJ1-4,ASSPDRVGEKLF
TRBV5-6,-,TRBJ2-1,ASRPLDSNRDEQF
TRBV19,-,TRBJ2-5,ASSRDRLQETQY